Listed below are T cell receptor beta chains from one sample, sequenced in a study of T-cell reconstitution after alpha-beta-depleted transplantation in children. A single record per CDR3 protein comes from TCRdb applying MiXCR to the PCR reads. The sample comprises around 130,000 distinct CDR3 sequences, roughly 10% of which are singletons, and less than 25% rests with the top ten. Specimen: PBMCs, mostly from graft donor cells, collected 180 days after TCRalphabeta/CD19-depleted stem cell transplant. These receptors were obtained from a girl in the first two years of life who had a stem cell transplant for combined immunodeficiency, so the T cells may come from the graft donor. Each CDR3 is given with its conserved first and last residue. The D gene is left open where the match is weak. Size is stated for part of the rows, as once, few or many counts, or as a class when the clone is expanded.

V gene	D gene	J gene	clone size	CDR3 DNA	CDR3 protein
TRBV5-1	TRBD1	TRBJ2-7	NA	TGCGCCAGCAGCCCACGGACAGGGAACCCCTACGAGCAGTACTTC	CASSPRTGNPYEQYF
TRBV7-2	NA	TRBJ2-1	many	TGTGCCAGCAGCTTAAGCGGTTCCTACAATGAGCAGTTCTTC	CASSLSGSYNEQFF
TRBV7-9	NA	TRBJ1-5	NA	TGTGCCAGCAGTGGTGGCAGCAATCAGCCCCAGCATTTT	CASSGGSNQPQHF
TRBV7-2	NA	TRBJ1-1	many	TGTGCCAGCAGCTTACTTCATATGAACACTGAAGCTTTCTTT	CASSLLHMNTEAFF
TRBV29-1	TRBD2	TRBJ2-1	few	TGCAGCGTTGTTGGGCCTAGCGGGAGGCCCTCCTACAATGAGCAGTTCTTC	CSVVGPSGRPSYNEQFF
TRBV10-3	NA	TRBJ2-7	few	TGTGCCATCACTGGTGACACCGCCTACGAGCAGTACTTC	CAITGDTAYEQYF
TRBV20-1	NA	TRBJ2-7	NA	TGCAGTGGAGGGGCTAGCGAGCAGTACTTC	CSGGASEQYF
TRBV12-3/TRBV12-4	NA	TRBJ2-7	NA	TGTGCCAGCACGGGTGTCGCCTACGAGCAGTACTTC	CASTGVAYEQYF
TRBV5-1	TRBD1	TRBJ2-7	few	TGCGCCAGCAGCTTGAACAGGGGCTACGAGCAGTACTTC	CASSLNRGYEQYF
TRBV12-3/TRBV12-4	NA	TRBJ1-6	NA	TGTGCCAGCACCGAGGGCTATAATTCACCCCTCCACTTT	CASTEGYNSPLHF
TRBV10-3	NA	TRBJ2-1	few	TGTGCCGCCACCGGGTCGGGCCTAAGTTTATACAATGAGCAGTTCTTC	CAATGSGLSLYNEQFF
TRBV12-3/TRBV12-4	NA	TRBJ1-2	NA	TGTGCCAGCAGTTTACAGGGGTATGGCTACACCTTC	CASSLQGYGYTF
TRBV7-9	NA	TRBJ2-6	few	TGTGCCAGCAGCCCATCCAGACCGTCTGGGGCCAACGTCCTGACTTTC	CASSPSRPSGANVLTF
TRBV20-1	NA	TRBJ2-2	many	TGCAGTGCTGCCGGCACCGGGGAGCTGTTTTTT	CSAAGTGELFF
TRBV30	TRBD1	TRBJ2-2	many	TGTGTCATCTCCCCGGACAGGGACACCGGGGAGCTGTTTTTT	CVISPDRDTGELFF
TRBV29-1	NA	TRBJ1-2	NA	TGCAGCGTTGACCGACAGTTGGGGTATTATGGCTACACCTTC	CSVDRQLGYYGYTF
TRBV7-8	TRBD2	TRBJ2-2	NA	TGTGCCAGCAGCCTCGGGGGGTACGCCGGGGAGCTGTTTTTT	CASSLGGYAGELFF
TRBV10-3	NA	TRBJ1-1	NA	TGTGCCATCAGTAGGAGCGGAGTGCCCACTGAAGCTTTCTTT	CAISRSGVPTEAFF
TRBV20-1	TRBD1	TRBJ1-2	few	TGCAGTGCTAGAGAATGGCAGGGGGCTGGGGGCTACACCTTC	CSAREWQGAGGYTF
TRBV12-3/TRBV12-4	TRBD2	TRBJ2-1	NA	TGTGCCAGCACCCTCGGGACTAGAGGCAATGAGCAGTTCTTC	CASTLGTRGNEQFF
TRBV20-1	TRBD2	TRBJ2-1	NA	TGCAGTGCTCGGGGGGAGTTGACCTACAATGAGCAGTTCTTC	CSARGELTYNEQFF
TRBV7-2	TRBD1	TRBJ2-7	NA	TGTGCCAGCAGCTTAGGACAGGGGTTCTTCTACGAGCAGTACTTC	CASSLGQGFFYEQYF
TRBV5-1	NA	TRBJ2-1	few	TGCGCCAGCAGCTTGGTGGCCGTGAGGGCCAGCTCCTACAATGAGCAGTTCTTC	CASSLVAVRASSYNEQFF
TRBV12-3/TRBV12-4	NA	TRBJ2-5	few	TGTGCCAGCAAACAGCCAGGGGGGGACGGGACCCAGTACTTC	CASKQPGGDGTQYF
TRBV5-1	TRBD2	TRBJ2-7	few	TGCGCCAGCAGCTTTTTAACGTCCATAGCGGGAGTCGGTTACGAGCAGTACTTC	CASSFLTSIAGVGYEQYF
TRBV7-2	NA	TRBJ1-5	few	TGTGCCAGCAGCTTAACGATCATCCGCAATCAGCCCCAGCATTTT	CASSLTIIRNQPQHF
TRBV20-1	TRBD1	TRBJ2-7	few	TGCAGTGCGCCCCCGTCGGACAGGGGGCCAGGAGAGCAGTACTTC	CSAPPSDRGPGEQYF
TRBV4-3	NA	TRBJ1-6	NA	TGCGCCAGCAGCCAAAATGAGGGGCAGTATAATTCACCCCTCCACTTT	CASSQNEGQYNSPLHF
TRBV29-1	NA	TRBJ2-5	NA	TGCAGCGTTTTGCAGGGGGAGGGGGAGACCCAGTACTTC	CSVLQGEGETQYF
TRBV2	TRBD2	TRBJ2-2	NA	TGTGCCAGCACCAGAGGCGGGGGTCCCACCGGGGAGCTGTTTTTT	CASTRGGGPTGELFF
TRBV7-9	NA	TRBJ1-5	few	TGTGCCAGCAGCCCGGGACAACATAGCAATCAGCCCCAGCATTTT	CASSPGQHSNQPQHF
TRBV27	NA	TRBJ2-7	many	TGTGCCAGCAGTGCGTGGGACAACGAGCAGTACTTC	CASSAWDNEQYF